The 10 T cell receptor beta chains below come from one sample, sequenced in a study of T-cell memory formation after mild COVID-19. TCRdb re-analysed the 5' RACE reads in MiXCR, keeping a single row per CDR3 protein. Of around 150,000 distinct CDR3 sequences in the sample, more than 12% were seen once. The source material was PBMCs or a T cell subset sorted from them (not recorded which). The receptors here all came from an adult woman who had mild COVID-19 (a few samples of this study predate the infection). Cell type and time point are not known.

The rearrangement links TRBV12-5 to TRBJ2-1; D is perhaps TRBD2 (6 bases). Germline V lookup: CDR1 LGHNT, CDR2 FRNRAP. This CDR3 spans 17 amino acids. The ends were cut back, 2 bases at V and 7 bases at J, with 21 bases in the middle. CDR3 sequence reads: CASGLQGLVQGGNEQFF. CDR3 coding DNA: TGTGCTAGTGGTTTGCAAGGTCTAGTGCAGGGAGGTAATGAGCAGTTCTTC.

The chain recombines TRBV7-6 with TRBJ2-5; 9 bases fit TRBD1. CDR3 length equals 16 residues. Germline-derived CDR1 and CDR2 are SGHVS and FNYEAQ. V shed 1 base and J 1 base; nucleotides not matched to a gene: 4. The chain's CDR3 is CASSLGDRVFQETQYF. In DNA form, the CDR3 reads TGTGCCAGCAGCTTAGGGGACAGGGTATTCCAAGAGACCCAGTACTTC. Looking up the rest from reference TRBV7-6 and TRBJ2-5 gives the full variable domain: GAGVSQSPRYKVTKRGQDVALRCDPISGHVSLYWYRQALGQGPEFLTYFNYEAQQDKSGLPNDRFSAERPEGSISTLTIQRTEQRDSAMYRCASSLGDRVFQETQYFGPGTRLLVL.

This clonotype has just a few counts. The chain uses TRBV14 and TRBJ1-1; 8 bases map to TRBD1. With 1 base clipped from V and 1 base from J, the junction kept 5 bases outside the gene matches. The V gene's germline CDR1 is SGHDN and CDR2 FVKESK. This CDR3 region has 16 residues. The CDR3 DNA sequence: TGTGCCAGCAGCCAAGTACTGACAGGGGCGAACACTGAAGCTTTCTTT. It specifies CASSQVLTGANTEAFF. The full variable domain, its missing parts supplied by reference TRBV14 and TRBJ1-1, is EAGVTQFPSHSVIEKGQTVTLRCDPISGHDNLYWYRRVMGKEIKFLLHFVKESKQDESGMPNNRFLAERTGGTYSTLKVQPAELEDSGVYFCASSQVLTGANTEAFFGQGTRLTVV.

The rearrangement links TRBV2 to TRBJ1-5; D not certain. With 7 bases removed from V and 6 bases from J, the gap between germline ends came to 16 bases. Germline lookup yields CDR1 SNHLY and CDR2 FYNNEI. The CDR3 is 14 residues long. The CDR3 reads CASMSGERFQPQHF. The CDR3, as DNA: TGTGCCAGCATGAGTGGAGAAAGGTTTCAGCCCCAGCATTTT.

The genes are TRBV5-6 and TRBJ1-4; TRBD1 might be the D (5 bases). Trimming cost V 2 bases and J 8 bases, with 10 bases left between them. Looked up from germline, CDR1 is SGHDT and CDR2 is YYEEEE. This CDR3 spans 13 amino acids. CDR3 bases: TGTGCCAGCAGCTTTTTTCGGGGGGAAAAACTGTTTTTT. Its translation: CASSFFRGEKLFF.

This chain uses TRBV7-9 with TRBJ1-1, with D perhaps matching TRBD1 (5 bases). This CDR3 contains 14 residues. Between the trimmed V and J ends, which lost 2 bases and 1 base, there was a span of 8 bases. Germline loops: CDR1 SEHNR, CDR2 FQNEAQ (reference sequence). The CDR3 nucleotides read TGTGCCAGCAGCTTAACAGGCTGGAACACTGAAGCTTTCTTT. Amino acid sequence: CASSLTGWNTEAFF.

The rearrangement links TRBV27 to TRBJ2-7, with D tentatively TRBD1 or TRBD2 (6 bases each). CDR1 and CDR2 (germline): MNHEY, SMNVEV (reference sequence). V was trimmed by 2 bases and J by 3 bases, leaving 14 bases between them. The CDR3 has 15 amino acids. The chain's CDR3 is CASSLQVGGLYEQYF. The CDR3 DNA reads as TGTGCCAGCAGTTTACAAGTAGGGGGGCTCTACGAGCAGTACTTC.

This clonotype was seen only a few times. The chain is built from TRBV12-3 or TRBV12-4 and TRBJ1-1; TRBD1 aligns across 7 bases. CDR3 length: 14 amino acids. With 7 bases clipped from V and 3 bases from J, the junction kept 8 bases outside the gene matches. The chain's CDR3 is CASTPTGMYTEAFF. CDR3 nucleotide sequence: TGTGCCAGCACCCCGACAGGGATGTACACTGAAGCTTTCTTT.

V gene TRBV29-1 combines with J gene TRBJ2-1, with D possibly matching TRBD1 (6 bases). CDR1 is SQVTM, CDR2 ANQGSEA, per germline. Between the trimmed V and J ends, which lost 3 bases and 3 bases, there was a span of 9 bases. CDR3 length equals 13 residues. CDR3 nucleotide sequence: TGCAGCGTTGATTCGACAGGCTACAATGAGCAGTTCTTC. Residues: CSVDSTGYNEQFF.

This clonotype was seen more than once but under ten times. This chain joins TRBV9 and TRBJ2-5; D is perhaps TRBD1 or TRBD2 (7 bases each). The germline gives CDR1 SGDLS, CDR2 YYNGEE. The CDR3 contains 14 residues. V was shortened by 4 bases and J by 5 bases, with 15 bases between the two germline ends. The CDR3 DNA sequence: TGTGCCAGCAGCTTAAACAGGGGAGGGGAGACCCAGTACTTC. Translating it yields CASSLNRGGETQYF.